This T cell receptor beta chain originates from a study of shared clonotypes between healthy human individuals. Study details: Each donor's CD4 naive and CD4 memory cells filled three plates apiece, CD8 naive two, and CD8 memory one.

Naivety among CD8 cells was defined by CD45RO negativity and positive CCR7 selection, thereby excluding terminally differentiated effector memory CD45RA+ cells. Here immunoSEQ multiplex PCR was the method, and the copy in TCRdb shows in-frame clones only, minus some. There are some 2,100,000 clones in the sample; about 92% occur only once, and more than 1.5% lies in the top ten. V was pared by 7 bases and J by 6 bases, with 7 bases between. The CDR3 totals 11 residues. The germline CDR1 and CDR2 sequences are SQVTM and ANQGSEA. This chain connects TRBV29-1 to TRBJ2-6; D uncertain. The clonotype comes from a man younger than 35 in good health. Some clones in this sample may be carry-over from other donors' samples. Sequences were obtained from naive CD8+ T cells from PBMCs. The CDR3 loop reads CSAMVANVLTF. In nucleotides, the CDR3 is TGCAGCGCCATGGTGGCCAACGTCCTGACTTTC.